This is a list of T cell receptor beta chains from one sample in a study of cytomegalovirus exposure and HLA in healthy donors. Generated by immunoSEQ multiplex PCR, the TCRdb table keeps only in-frame clones and is missing some. This table has 140,000 to 150,000 clones, around 75% appearing once. Sequencing was performed on PBMCs. These TCRs come from a man in his thirties or forties in good health and CMV-seronegative. CDR3s include the opening cysteine and the closing phenylalanine or tryptophan. The D gene is left open where the match is weak. Size is omitted from some rows. Given values are once, few, many or a class for expanded clones.

clone_size: few
v_call: TRBV27
j_call: TRBJ1-4
d_call: TRBD1
cdr3_nt: TGTGCCAGCAGTCGACAGGGCGGAGTAACCGGTGAAAAACTGTTTTTT
cdr3_aa: CASSRQGGVTGEKLFF

clone_size: -
v_call: TRBV6-6
j_call: TRBJ2-2
d_call: TRBD1
cdr3_nt: TGTGCCAGCAGTTACGGTACAGGGGTAAACACCGGGGAGCTGTTTTTT
cdr3_aa: CASSYGTGVNTGELFF

clone_size: -
v_call: TRBV6-5
j_call: TRBJ2-2
d_call: -
cdr3_nt: TGTGCCAGCAGTTACGCGGGACTGAACACCGGGGAGCTGTTTTTT
cdr3_aa: CASSYAGLNTGELFF

clone_size: few
v_call: TRBV30
j_call: TRBJ2-3
d_call: -
cdr3_nt: TGTGCCTGGAGTCGACAGGTCGCAGATACGCAGTATTTT
cdr3_aa: CAWSRQVADTQYF

clone_size: -
v_call: TRBV7-9
j_call: TRBJ1-1
d_call: -
cdr3_nt: TGTGCCAGCAGTCTTAGTAAGGGCCGGGGGAACACTGAAGCTTTCTTT
cdr3_aa: CASSLSKGRGNTEAFF

clone_size: few
v_call: TRBV9
j_call: TRBJ1-4
d_call: TRBD1
cdr3_nt: TGTGCCAGCAGCGTGACAGGGGACAAAAATGAAAAACTGTTTTTT
cdr3_aa: CASSVTGDKNEKLFF

clone_size: -
v_call: TRBV9
j_call: TRBJ2-1
d_call: TRBD2
cdr3_nt: TGTGCCAGCAGCCCCGGGACTAGCGGGGGCCCCTACAATGAGCAGTTCTTC
cdr3_aa: CASSPGTSGGPYNEQFF

clone_size: -
v_call: TRBV7-6
j_call: TRBJ2-1
d_call: TRBD1
cdr3_nt: TGTGCCAGCGGCGGACAGGGGAAGATTGAGTTCTTC
cdr3_aa: CASGGQGKIEFF

clone_size: -
v_call: TRBV11-3
j_call: TRBJ2-3
d_call: -
cdr3_nt: TGTGCCAGCAGCCATGCGCGGAGCACAGATACGCAGTATTTT
cdr3_aa: CASSHARSTDTQYF

clone_size: -
v_call: TRBV29-1
j_call: TRBJ2-1
d_call: TRBD2
cdr3_nt: TGCAGCGTTGAGGGGACTAGCTTCGATGAGCAGTTCTTC
cdr3_aa: CSVEGTSFDEQFF

clone_size: -
v_call: TRBV19
j_call: TRBJ1-4
d_call: -
cdr3_nt: TGTGCCAGTACCACGGGCCAGGGATGGGAAAAACTGTTTTTT
cdr3_aa: CASTTGQGWEKLFF

clone_size: -
v_call: TRBV6-1
j_call: TRBJ1-3
d_call: -
cdr3_nt: TGTGCCGCGGCAGCCTCCGCGGGAAACACCATATATTTT
cdr3_aa: CAAAASAGNTIYF

clone_size: few
v_call: TRBV7-2
j_call: TRBJ2-7
d_call: -
cdr3_nt: TGTGCCAGCAGCTCTCAGTCCCCCTACGAGCAGTACTTC
cdr3_aa: CASSSQSPYEQYF

clone_size: few
v_call: TRBV7-9
j_call: TRBJ2-7
d_call: -
cdr3_nt: TGTGCCAGCAGCTTAGAGAGGGCCCGGTGGTACGAGCAGTACTTC
cdr3_aa: CASSLERARWYEQYF

clone_size: -
v_call: TRBV6-1
j_call: TRBJ2-5
d_call: TRBD1
cdr3_nt: TGTGCCAGCAGTGGCCTCAAGACAGGGGCAGTCGGAGAGACCCAGTACTTC
cdr3_aa: CASSGLKTGAVGETQYF

clone_size: -
v_call: TRBV6-5
j_call: TRBJ1-4
d_call: -
cdr3_nt: TGTGCCAGCAGGAATGGGGGGGAAAAACTGTTTTTT
cdr3_aa: CASRNGGEKLFF

clone_size: -
v_call: TRBV9
j_call: TRBJ2-6
d_call: -
cdr3_nt: TGTGCCAGCAGCGTAGGGTCGCTTGGCCCTGGGGCCAACGTCCTGACTTTC
cdr3_aa: CASSVGSLGPGANVLTF

clone_size: -
v_call: TRBV6-6
j_call: TRBJ1-2
d_call: -
cdr3_nt: TGTGCCAGCAGACTGGATGGCTACACCTTC
cdr3_aa: CASRLDGYTF

clone_size: -
v_call: TRBV6-7
j_call: TRBJ1-1
d_call: -
cdr3_nt: TGTGCCAGCAGGTTCAGGGTAAAGGGGACTGAAGCTTTCTTT
cdr3_aa: CASRFRVKGTEAFF

clone_size: -
v_call: TRBV2
j_call: TRBJ2-3
d_call: TRBD2
cdr3_nt: TGTGCCAGCAGTGAAGGACTAGCATCCCCAGATACGCAGTATTTT
cdr3_aa: CASSEGLASPDTQYF

clone_size: -
v_call: TRBV2
j_call: TRBJ1-3
d_call: -
cdr3_nt: TGTGCCAGCAGTGCCCAGGGTGTCGGTGACACCATATATTTT
cdr3_aa: CASSAQGVGDTIYF

clone_size: -
v_call: TRBV29-1
j_call: TRBJ1-1
d_call: TRBD1
cdr3_nt: TGCAGCGTTGCAGAGGGGGCGCGTGCTGAAGCTTTCTTT
cdr3_aa: CSVAEGARAEAFF

clone_size: -
v_call: TRBV7-3
j_call: TRBJ2-6
d_call: TRBD1
cdr3_nt: TGTGCCAGCAGCTTAATGGGACAGGGGCCTCGAGCCAACGTCCTGACTTTC
cdr3_aa: CASSLMGQGPRANVLTF

clone_size: -
v_call: TRBV15
j_call: TRBJ2-5
d_call: TRBD2
cdr3_nt: TGTGCCACCAGCAGAGGGCGGGGGGGGTTAGAGACCCAGTACTTC
cdr3_aa: CATSRGRGGLETQYF

clone_size: -
v_call: TRBV5-1
j_call: TRBJ1-3
d_call: -
cdr3_nt: TGCGCCAGCAGAGCAGGGCTCTCTGGAAACACCATATATTTT
cdr3_aa: CASRAGLSGNTIYF

clone_size: few
v_call: TRBV25-1
j_call: TRBJ1-1
d_call: -
cdr3_nt: TGTGCCAGCAGTGAATCGATCCAGAGAGGGAAGGCCGAAGCTTTCTTT
cdr3_aa: CASSESIQRGKAEAFF

clone_size: -
v_call: TRBV10-1
j_call: TRBJ2-7
d_call: TRBD1
cdr3_nt: TGCGCCAGCAGGTATGAGGGACAGGGGTTAATCTACGAGCAGTACTTC
cdr3_aa: CASRYEGQGLIYEQYF

clone_size: -
v_call: TRBV5-6
j_call: TRBJ2-5
d_call: -
cdr3_nt: TGTGCCAGCAGCTTCCCCCAGGGGCCGGGGGAGACCCAGTACTTC
cdr3_aa: CASSFPQGPGETQYF

clone_size: -
v_call: TRBV6-5
j_call: TRBJ2-7
d_call: -
cdr3_nt: TGTGCCACCCCCGGGAGCAGAATCTACGAGCAGTACTTC
cdr3_aa: CATPGSRIYEQYF